One sample yielded the 5 T cell receptor beta chains listed below, sequenced in a study of molecular identifiers for immune sequencing clone quantification. From the PCR reads, TCRdb called clonotypes with MiXCR, one entry per CDR3 protein. The sample records under 65,000 distinct CDR3 sequences, about 25% being singletons. Sequencing was done on a sample of naive CD8+ T cells from blood, with Jurkat cell RNA spiked in. Documented subset: FACS-sorted CD8+CD4-CCR7+CD45RA+ naive T cells. These receptors originate from a human donor in good health. Some libraries in this study had Jurkat cell RNA spiked in.

Remarks on this clonotype: A much larger clone is a single base away; this may be a read error. The V gene is TRBV5-6, the J gene TRBJ1-1, with D perhaps matching TRBD1 (6 bases). In germline, CDR1 is SGHDT, CDR2 YYEEEE. The CDR3 has 15 amino acids. In DNA form, the CDR3 reads TGTGCCAGCAGCTTGGGGCGAGGGAGGGACACTGACGCTTTCTTT. Its protein product is CASSLGRGRDTDAFF.

The chain links TRBV13 to TRBJ1-5; no clear D gene. From germline, CDR1 is PRHDT and CDR2 FYEKMQ (reference sequence). V was pared by 3 bases and J by 3 bases, with 6 bases between. CDR3 length: 13 amino acids. As DNA, the CDR3 is TGTGCCAGCAGCTTCGGGTACAATCAGCCCCAGCATTTT. It encodes CASSFGYNQPQHF. Filled out from reference TRBV13 and TRBJ1-5, the complete variable domain reads AAGVIQSPRHLIKEKRETATLKCYPIPRHDTVYWYQQGPGQDPQFLISFYEKMQSDKGSIPDRFSAQQFSDYHSELNMSSLELGDSALYFCASSFGYNQPQHFGDGTRLSIL.

Concerning this clonotype itself: A single base separates this from a much larger clone, so it may be a read error. The chain uses TRBV10-3 and TRBJ2-2, with no clear D. CDR1 and CDR2 from the germline V gene are ENHRY and SYGVKD. The CDR3 runs to 14 residues. V was trimmed by 11 bases and J by 6 bases, leaving 19 bases between them. CDR3 bases: TGTGCCGTCAAAGTTGCGAGAGAGGCCGGGGAGCTGTTTTTT. Translation gives CAVKVAREAGELFF.

This clonotype was counted at least ten times. The V call is TRBV20-1, the J call TRBJ2-2; the D gene is possibly TRBD2 (6 bases). The V and J ends lost 0 bases and 2 bases respectively, with 13 bases between them. This CDR3 region has 16 residues. Germline CDR1 reads DFQATT; CDR2 reads SNEGSKA (reference sequence). In DNA, the CDR3 is TGCAGTGCTAGAGATCTTGGAGGGACTAACACCGGGGAGCTGTTTTTT. Amino acid sequence: CSARDLGGTNTGELFF.

The V call is TRBV28, the J call TRBJ1-1, with D possibly TRBD1 on 5 matching bases. Between the trimmed V and J ends, which lost 2 bases and 10 bases, there was a span of 14 bases. This CDR3 has 13 amino acids. Germline lookup yields CDR1 MDHEN and CDR2 SYDVKM. Here the CDR3 DNA reads TGTGCCAGCAGTTTAGCCGCCGGGGCGCTAGCTTTCTTT. Protein sequence: CASSLAAGALAFF.